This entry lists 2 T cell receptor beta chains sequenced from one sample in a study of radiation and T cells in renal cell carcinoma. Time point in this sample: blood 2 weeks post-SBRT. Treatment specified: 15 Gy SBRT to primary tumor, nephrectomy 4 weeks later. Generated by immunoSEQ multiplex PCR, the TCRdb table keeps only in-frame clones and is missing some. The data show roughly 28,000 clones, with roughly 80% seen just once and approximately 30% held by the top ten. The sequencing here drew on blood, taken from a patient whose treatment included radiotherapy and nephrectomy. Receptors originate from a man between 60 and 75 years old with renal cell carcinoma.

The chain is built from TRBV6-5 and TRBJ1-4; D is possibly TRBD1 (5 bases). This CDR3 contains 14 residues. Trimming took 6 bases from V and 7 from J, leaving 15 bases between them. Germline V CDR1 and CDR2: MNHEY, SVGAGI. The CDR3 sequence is CASRGLFGGEKLFF. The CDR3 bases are TGTGCCAGCAGGGGGCTTTTCGGGGGTGAAAAACTGTTTTTT.

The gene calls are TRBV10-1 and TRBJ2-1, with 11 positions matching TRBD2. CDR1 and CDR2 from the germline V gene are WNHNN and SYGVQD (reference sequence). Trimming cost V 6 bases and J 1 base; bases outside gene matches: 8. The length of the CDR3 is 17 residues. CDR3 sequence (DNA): TGCGCCAGCAGCCAGAATAGCGGGAGGGGATCCTACAATGAGCAGTTCTTC. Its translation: CASSQNSGRGSYNEQFF.